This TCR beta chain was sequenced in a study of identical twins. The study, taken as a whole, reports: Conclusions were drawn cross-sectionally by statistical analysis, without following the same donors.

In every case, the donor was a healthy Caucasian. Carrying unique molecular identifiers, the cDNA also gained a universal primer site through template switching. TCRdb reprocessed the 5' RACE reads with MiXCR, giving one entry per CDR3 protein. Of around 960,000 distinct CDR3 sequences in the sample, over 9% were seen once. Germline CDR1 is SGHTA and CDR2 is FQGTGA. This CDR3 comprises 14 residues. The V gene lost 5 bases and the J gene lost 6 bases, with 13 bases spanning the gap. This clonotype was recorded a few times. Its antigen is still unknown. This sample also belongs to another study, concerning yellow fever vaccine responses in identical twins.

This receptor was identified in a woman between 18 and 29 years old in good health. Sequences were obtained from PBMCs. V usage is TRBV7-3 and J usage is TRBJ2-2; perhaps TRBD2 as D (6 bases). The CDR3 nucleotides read TGTGCCAGCAGCCCCAAAGGGGAGGCCGGGGAGCTGTTTTTT. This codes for CASSPKGEAGELFF.